The 32 T cell receptor beta chains below all came from one sample that was sequenced in a study of low-dose radiotherapy and immunotherapy resistance in tumors. Primers used for first-strand cDNA, a TRAV- and TRBV-specific set, covered both alpha and beta chains. The authors amplified TCRs for 20 PCR cycles with a constant-region primer and a V-primer adapter. Via MiXCR, TCRdb re-called the reads, giving one row per CDR3 protein. Of thousands of distinct CDR3 sequences listed, roughly half are singletons. These receptors were obtained from a human donor with advanced metastatic prostate, ovarian, gallbladder or colorectal cancer (not recorded which). This table probably holds off-target reads from a library built for another chain.

The chain couples TRBV28 to TRBJ1-3, with unresolved D. Germline V gene data show CDR1 as MDHEN and CDR2 as SYDVKM. V lost 7 bases to trimming and J lost 0 bases, with 7 bases between them. The CDR3 has 13 residues. The CDR3 loop reads CASTLSSGNTIYF. CDR3 DNA: TGTGCCAGCACTCTTTCCTCTGGAAACACCATATATTTT.

V is TRBV27 and J is TRBJ2-1; tentatively, D is TRBD2 (5 bases). V was clipped by 3 bases and J by 3 bases, with 12 bases between them. Germline CDR1 is MNHEY and CDR2 is SMNVEV (reference sequence). This CDR3 region has 15 residues. CDR3 protein: CASSFEGPDYNEQFF. The CDR3 DNA sequence: TGTGCCAGCAGTTTTGAGGGTCCTGACTACAATGAGCAGTTCTTC.

CDR3 bases: TGTGCCAGCAGCTTAACAGATCACTCCTACAATGAGCAGTTCTTC. Protein sequence: CASSLTDHSYNEQFF. The rearrangement joins TRBV5-6 to TRBJ2-1; D remains unclear. Trimming left V 2 bases short and J 0 bases short, with 9 bases between. The germline V gene encodes CDR1 SGHDT and CDR2 YYEEEE. The CDR3 contains 15 residues.

The rearrangement links TRBV3-1 to TRBJ1-2; 7 bases are a match to TRBD1. Germline loops: CDR1 LGHDT, CDR2 YNNKEL (reference sequence). CDR3 length: 15 amino acids. V was clipped by 6 bases and J by 4 bases; unmatched bases: 11. As DNA, the CDR3 is TGTGCCAGCAGTCCCGGACAGGTGGGGGCCTATGGCTACACCTTC. Its protein is CASSPGQVGAYGYTF.

The chain employs TRBV12-3 or TRBV12-4 and TRBJ2-3; no firm D call. The CDR3 runs 14 residues. V lost 3 bases and J lost 0, with 7 bases in between. The CDR3 DNA reads TGTGCCAGCAGTTTTTGGGCGAGCACAGATACGCAGTATTTT. Translating gives CASSFWASTDTQYF.

This rearrangement joins TRBV3-1 to TRBJ2-1; a weak D match, TRBD1 (6 bases). CDR1 and CDR2 (germline): LGHDT, YNNKEL (reference sequence). V lost 6 bases and J lost 4, with 10 bases in between. The CDR3 sequence is 13 residues long. This CDR3 reads CASRKGGYNEQFF. CDR3 DNA: TGTGCCAGCAGAAAAGGGGGTTACAATGAGCAGTTCTTC.

This clonotype has a single count. The J gene is TRBJ1-4, the V gene TRBV3-1, with 8 bases lining up with TRBD1. The CDR3 is made up of 14 amino acids. Germline V lookup: CDR1 LGHDT, CDR2 YNNKEL (reference sequence). V shed 3 bases, J shed 6 bases, and the junction held 3 bases outside the gene matches. CDR3 sequence reads: CASSHRGQDEKLFF. The CDR3 DNA sequence: TGTGCCAGCAGCCACAGGGGGCAGGATGAAAAACTGTTTTTT. Variable domain in full (rest from reference TRBV3-1 and TRBJ1-4): DTAVSQTPKYLVTQMGNDKSIKCEQNLGHDTMYWYKQDSKKFLKIMFSYNNKELIINETVPNRFSPKSPDKAHLNLHINSLELGDSAVYFCASSHRGQDEKLFFGSGTQLSVL.

The CDR3 protein is CASSSDSYEQYF. The CDR3, as DNA: TGTGCCAGCAGTTCCGACTCTTACGAGCAGTACTTC. The chain has TRBV12-3 or TRBV12-4 and TRBJ2-7; D gene uncertain. The CDR3 sequence is 12 residues long. The V end was cut by 4 bases, the J end by 4 bases, with 8 bases between.

CDR3 loop: CASSLERGGHETQYF. In nucleotides, the CDR3 is TGTGCCAGCAGCTTAGAGCGGGGGGGCCATGAGACCCAGTACTTC. The chain is built from TRBV7-2 and TRBJ2-5, with TRBD2 matching 10 bases. The CDR3 has 15 residues. The J segment lost 5 bases and the V segment lost 1 base, leaving 4 bases of the junction unmatched. The germline V gene encodes CDR1 SGHTA and CDR2 FQGNSA.

This clonotype was counted a few times. The rearrangement joins TRBV28 to TRBJ2-3, with a weak D call TRBD1 (6 bases). The ends were cut back, 5 bases at V and 0 bases at J, with 12 bases in the middle. Per germline, CDR1 MDHEN and CDR2 SYDVKM. This CDR3 is built from 15 residues. This CDR3 reads CASSLGQTSTDTQYF. Written as DNA, the CDR3 is TGTGCCAGCAGTCTCGGACAGACTAGCACAGATACGCAGTATTTT.

This clonotype occurred a few times. V usage is TRBV5-1 and J usage is TRBJ2-7; 7 bases line up with TRBD2. The junction had 10 bases not matched to a gene; V was cut back by 4 bases and J by 0 bases. Germline-derived CDR1 and CDR2 are SGHRS and YFSETQ. The CDR3 extends over 16 amino acids. Here the CDR3 reads CASSMRELPSSYEQYF. The CDR3 coding sequence is TGCGCCAGCAGCATGCGGGAGTTACCCTCCTCCTACGAGCAGTACTTC.

V is TRBV5-1 and J is TRBJ2-1; 9 nucleotides line up with TRBD1. This CDR3 has 15 amino acids. Germline V gene lookup returns CDR1 SGHRS and CDR2 YFSETQ. V dropped 0 bases and J dropped 8; count of bases not matched to a gene: 6. The CDR3 region is CASSLGDRGFDEQFF. CDR3 DNA sequence: TGCGCCAGCAGCTTGGGAGACAGGGGGTTTGATGAGCAGTTCTTC. The whole variable domain, remainder taken from reference TRBV5-1 and TRBJ2-1, is KAGVTQTPRYLIKTRGQQVTLSCSPISGHRSVSWYQQTPGQGLQFLFEYFSETQRNKGNFPGRFSGRQFSNSRSEMNVSTLELGDSALYLCASSLGDRGFDEQFFGPGTRLTVL.

The rearrangement uses TRBV29-1 and TRBJ2-3; no firm D call. Germline V gene sequence: CDR1 SQVTM, CDR2 ANQGSEA. CDR3 size: 13 residues. V was shortened by 4 bases and J by 3 bases, with 11 bases between the two germline ends. The CDR3 reads CSVAHSQTDTQYF. The CDR3 coding sequence is TGCAGCGTTGCCCACTCACAGACAGATACGCAGTATTTT.

There are a few counts of this clonotype. V usage is TRBV12-3 or TRBV12-4 and J usage is TRBJ1-5; TRBD1 might be the D (5 bases). The CDR3 is 18 amino acids. Trimming removed 3 bases at V and 5 bases at J, with 23 bases between. The CDR3 DNA follows: TGTGCCAGCAGTTTTTCCAGGCGAGGGGTCGCGGGGGATCAGCCCCAGCATTTT. Translating it yields CASSFSRRGVAGDQPQHF.

This rearrangement joins TRBV5-5 to TRBJ1-1; no definite D call. The CDR3 length is 12 residues. V was pared by 0 bases and J by 3 bases, with 3 bases between. The germline CDR1 and CDR2 sequences are SGHKS and YYEKEE (reference sequence). CDR3 in amino acids: CASSLGYTEAFF. In DNA form, the CDR3 reads TGTGCCAGCAGCTTGGGGTACACTGAAGCTTTCTTT.

This clonotype was observed a handful of times. Here the CDR3 DNA reads TGTGCCAGCAGTTTATTGACAGCCAGCTCCTACGAGCAGTACTTC. The encoded protein is CASSLLTASSYEQYF. The chain has TRBV28 and TRBJ2-7; TRBD1 might be the D (5 bases). CDR1 and CDR2 from the germline V gene are MDHEN and SYDVKM. Trimming removed 1 base at V and 0 bases at J, with 10 bases between. The CDR3 spans 15 residues.

This chain connects TRBV10-3 to TRBJ2-1; 8 bases are shared with TRBD2. The CDR3 covers 20 residues. CDR1 and CDR2 from the germline V gene are ENHRY and SYGVKD. V was pared by 10 bases and J by 4 bases, with 27 bases of the junction left unmatched. In nucleotides, the CDR3 is TGTGCCACCAACCACAGACTAGCGAAGGATCTGACTGCCCTATACAATGAGCAGTTCTTC. It specifies CATNHRLAKDLTALYNEQFF.

The chain employs TRBV5-4 and TRBJ1-1, with D perhaps TRBD1 (5 bases). V was cut by 7 bases and J by 4 bases, with 14 bases left in between. CDR3 length equals 13 residues. Germline loops: CDR1 SGHNT, CDR2 YYREEE (reference sequence). CDR3 nucleotide sequence: TGTGCCAGCCGGAGGGGAGGGGCCACTGAAGCTTTCTTT. This translates into CASRRGGATEAFF.

This chain connects TRBV6-1 to TRBJ2-3; 8 bases align to TRBD1. The CDR3 consists of 15 residues. The ends lost 5 bases at V and 2 bases at J; junction bases unmatched: 6. Germline V gene data show CDR1 as MNHNS and CDR2 as SASEGT. As DNA, the CDR3 is TGTGCCAGCAGTCTACAGGGGGTGCACACAGATACGCAGTATTTT. It is translated as CASSLQGVHTDTQYF.

The chain combines TRBV29-1 with TRBJ2-7; no reliable D call. Trimming stripped 4 bases from V and 1 base from J, with 8 bases between. CDR1 is SQVTM, CDR2 ANQGSEA, per germline. CDR3 length equals 12 residues. DNA for the CDR3: TGCAGCGTTGGGGTCACGTCCTACGAGCAGTACTTC. The encoded protein is CSVGVTSYEQYF.

This clonotype turned up a few times. The V gene is TRBV6-1, the J gene TRBJ2-7; D is uncertain. Germline CDR1 and CDR2: MNHNS and SASEGT. Trimming shortened V by 0 bases and J by 3 bases, and 6 bases separated the two germline ends. The CDR3 is made up of 13 amino acids. CDR3 nucleotide sequence: TGTGCCAGCAGTGAAGCCGATCACTACGAGCAGTACTTC. It encodes CASSEADHYEQYF.

The gene calls are TRBV12-3 or TRBV12-4 and TRBJ2-3; 8 bases align to TRBD2. Germline trimming cut 3 bases from V and 3 bases from J; bases unmatched to any gene: 5. The CDR3 runs to 15 residues. In nucleotides, the CDR3 is TGTGCCAGCAGTTTGTGGACTAGCAAGACAGATACGCAGTATTTT. It is translated as CASSLWTSKTDTQYF.

The rearrangement joins TRBV30 to TRBJ2-7, with D maybe TRBD2 (6 bases). The CDR3 covers 12 residues. Trimming pared 5 bases from V and 2 bases from J, leaving 10 bases between. CDR1 and CDR2 from the germline V gene are GTSNPN and SVGIG (reference sequence). CDR3 protein: CAWGGPAYEQYF. CDR3 nucleotide sequence: TGTGCCTGGGGAGGGCCGGCCTACGAGCAGTACTTC.

The V and J genes are TRBV5-1 and TRBJ1-1, with D possibly TRBD1 on 6 matching bases. Trimming left V 4 bases short and J 2 bases short, with 18 bases between. Germline loops: CDR1 SGHRS, CDR2 YFSETQ. This CDR3 comprises 16 residues. Written as DNA, the CDR3 is TGCGCCAGCAGCCCGCGGGGGGCAGAGCCCAACACTGAAGCTTTCTTT. Protein sequence: CASSPRGAEPNTEAFF.

Comment on this clonotype: One junction end does not reproduce the germline sequence, and a read error may be involved. V gene TRBV5-4 combines with J gene TRBJ2-3; no firm D call. This CDR3 spans 12 amino acids. Germline CDR1 reads SGHNT; CDR2 reads YYREEE (reference sequence). CDR3 loop: CASSLGLDKQYF. The DNA for the CDR3 is TGTGCCAGCAGCTTGGGGCTGGATAAGCAGTATTTT.

This CDR3 reads CASSLGGSVYEQYF. For the CDR3, the DNA is TGTGCCAGCAGTTTGGGGGGGAGCGTCTACGAGCAGTACTTC. The rearrangement uses TRBV28 and TRBJ2-7; 7 bases agree with TRBD2. CDR3 length: 14 residues. V dropped 3 bases and J dropped 3; count of bases not matched to a gene: 5. The germline gives CDR1 MDHEN, CDR2 SYDVKM.

The chain carries TRBV12-3 or TRBV12-4 and TRBJ2-7; weak D call: TRBD1 (6 bases). CDR3 length: 16 amino acids. The germline V and J ends were trimmed by 3 bases and 2 bases, with 17 bases remaining between them. The DNA of the CDR3 is TGTGCCAGCAGTTTGTCTTCGACAGGCTCAACCTACGAGCAGTACTTC. Translated, it gives CASSLSSTGSTYEQYF.

The chain's CDR3 is CSVGTSGADTQYF. CDR3 sequence (DNA): TGCAGCGTGGGGACTAGCGGCGCGGATACGCAGTATTTT. The chain is built from TRBV29-1 and TRBJ2-3; 11 bases agree with TRBD2. The germline CDR1 and CDR2 sequences are SQVTM and ANQGSEA. This CDR3 contains 13 residues. Germline trimming cut 6 bases from V and 6 bases from J; bases unmatched to any gene: 5.

The chain links TRBV5-1 to TRBJ2-2; TRBD1 matches 11 bases. From germline, CDR1 is SGHRS and CDR2 YFSETQ. Unmatched junction bases numbered 3, after V lost 0 bases and J lost 2 bases. The CDR3 length is 17 residues. Here the CDR3 reads CASSLARTGGNTGELFF. In DNA, the CDR3 is TGCGCCAGCAGCTTGGCCAGGACAGGGGGCAACACCGGGGAGCTGTTTTTT.

The chain uses TRBV5-1 and TRBJ1-5; no firm D call. V lost 0 bases to trimming and J lost 4 bases, with 11 bases between them. Germline lookup yields CDR1 SGHRS and CDR2 YFSETQ. The CDR3 runs to 15 residues. The CDR3 reads CASSLAPDDNQPQHF. Here the CDR3 DNA reads TGCGCCAGCAGCTTGGCCCCGGACGATAATCAGCCCCAGCATTTT.

This clonotype was found a few times. The chain employs TRBV19 and TRBJ1-5; D perhaps matches TRBD1 (6 bases). V shed 1 base and J shed 7 bases, with 14 bases lying between them. Germline CDR1 is LNHDA and CDR2 is SQIVND (reference sequence). The CDR3 extends over 15 amino acids. This CDR3 is CASSIAAGVRQPQHF. CDR3 DNA sequence: TGTGCCAGTAGTATAGCGGCAGGGGTGAGGCAGCCCCAGCATTTT.

The chain links TRBV5-1 to TRBJ2-3, with TRBD2 identical over 9 bases. V shed 4 bases, J shed 6 bases, and the junction held 9 bases outside the gene matches. The length of the CDR3 is 15 residues. CDR1 SGHRS and CDR2 YFSETQ come from the germline V gene. CDR3 bases: TGCGCCAGCAGCCCGGGTGGACTAGCGACGGATACGCAGTATTTT. It translates to CASSPGGLATDTQYF.